This T cell receptor (beta chain) was captured in a study of blood T cells in healthy people across ages. V was shortened by 0 bases and J by 7 bases, with 10 bases between the two germline ends. Germline V lookup: CDR1 KGHSH, CDR2 LQKENI. The CDR3 loop spans 13 amino acids. The individuals who served as donors were healthy Caucasians living in Russia, aged about 6 to 100. PCR was performed a second time for 7 to 11 cycles using a sample-barcoded 5' primer and a J-beta primer mix. Via MiXCR, TCRdb re-called the 5' RACE reads, giving one row per CDR3 protein. In the table there are around 990,000 distinct CDR3 sequences, about 23% of which are singletons. These data are also associated with another study on T cells of mothers and their children. That source adds: The study recruited a few healthy Caucasian mothers and their six children as donors. It was related mother-child pairs that showed slightly higher overlap than unrelated pairs, without reaching significance.

The sequencing input was blood. This chain links TRBV18 with TRBJ2-7, with D perhaps matching TRBD1 (6 bases). The receptor's source is a girl aged 2 to 9 in good health. The CDR3 region is CASSPPTGVEQYF. Here the CDR3 DNA reads TGTGCCAGCTCACCACCGACAGGAGTGGAGCAGTACTTC.